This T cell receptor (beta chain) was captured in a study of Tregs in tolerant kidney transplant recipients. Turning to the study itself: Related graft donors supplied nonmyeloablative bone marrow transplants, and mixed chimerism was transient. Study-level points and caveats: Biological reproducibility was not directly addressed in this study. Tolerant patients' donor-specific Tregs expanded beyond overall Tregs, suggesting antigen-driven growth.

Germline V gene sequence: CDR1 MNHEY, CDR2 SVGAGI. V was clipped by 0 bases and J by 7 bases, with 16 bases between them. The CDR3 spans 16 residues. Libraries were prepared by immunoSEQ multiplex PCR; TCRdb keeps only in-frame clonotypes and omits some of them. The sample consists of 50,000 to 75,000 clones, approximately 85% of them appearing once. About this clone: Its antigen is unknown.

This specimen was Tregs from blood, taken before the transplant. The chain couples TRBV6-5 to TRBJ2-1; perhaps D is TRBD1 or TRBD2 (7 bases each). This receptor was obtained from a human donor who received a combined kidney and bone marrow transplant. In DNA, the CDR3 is TGTGCCAGCAGTTACTCGGCTTGGCAGGGGGGGAATGAGCAGTTCTTC. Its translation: CASSYSAWQGGNEQFF.